This section outlines one TCR beta chain sequence together with its context. No antigen is known for it. These data belong to a study of cytomegalovirus exposure and HLA in healthy donors. Study as a whole: Clustering assigned 81% of the approximately 400 genotyped donors to the Caucasian-associated ancestry cluster. Overall study results and limits: Most sequenced TCRs were rare (though some public TCRs occurred in many donors).

The PCR contained 60 Vbeta and 13 Jbeta primers. Profiling relied on immunoSEQ multiplex PCR, and the TCRdb table lists in-frame clones only, not all of them. The table lists about 160,000 clones, around 80% of them singletons. The TCR originated in a girl between 5 and 17 years old in good health and CMV-seropositive. Sequenced: PBMCs.

CDR3 in amino acids: CASRTGGSNTGELFF. For the CDR3, the DNA is TGTGCCAGCAGGACGGGGGGCTCCAACACCGGGGAGCTGTTTTTT. The chain uses TRBV28 and TRBJ2-2, with D possibly TRBD2 on 7 matching bases. Germline assignment: CDR1 MDHEN and CDR2 SYDVKM. CDR3 size: 15 residues. Between the trimmed V and J ends, which lost 6 bases and 2 bases, there was a span of 13 bases.